Shown below are 22 T cell receptor beta chains from a single sample sequenced in a study of T cell repertoires in cytomegalovirus infection (dated by TCRdb to between 2017 and 2020). The run used an Illumina HiSeq 1500. TCRdb trimmed public reads at Q25 via fastp, called clones via MiXCR and kept in-frame beta chains. Every entry covers one CDR3 protein and lists the most common genes and DNA from its rows. The sample table shows around 260,000 distinct CDR3 sequences, and roughly a quarter are seen once. The top ten constitute approximately 15% of the sample. Material for sequencing was PBMCs. These receptors all stem from a human donor in good health (CMV status not recorded). Some clones in this sample may be carry-over from other donors' samples.

This clonotype occurred many times. The V call is TRBV7-9, the J call TRBJ1-3; D not resolved. Trimming left V 1 base short and J 0 bases short, with 16 bases between. Looked up from germline, CDR1 is SEHNR and CDR2 is FQNEAQ (reference sequence). The CDR3 covers 18 residues. The CDR3 region has the DNA TGTGCCAGCAGCTTAGACCTGGGGATCTTCTCCTCTGGAAACACCATATATTTT. Its protein is CASSLDLGIFSSGNTIYF.

This clonotype appeared a few times. The chain couples TRBV28 to TRBJ2-3; no firm D call. Germline V gene sequence: CDR1 MDHEN, CDR2 SYDVKM. The CDR3 is 12 residues long. V dropped 3 bases and J dropped 6 bases, with 7 bases sitting between them. CDR3 in amino acids: CASSFDLDTQYF. The CDR3 DNA sequence: TGTGCCAGCAGTTTTGACCTGGATACGCAGTATTTT.

The rearrangement links TRBV9 to TRBJ1-6, with D tentatively TRBD1 (5 bases). The CDR3 has 15 amino acids. CDR1 is SGDLS, CDR2 YYNGEE, per germline. V lost 0 bases and J 9 bases, leaving 13 bases between the germline ends. The CDR3 sequence is CASSVATGGISPLHF. The CDR3 coding sequence is TGTGCCAGCAGCGTAGCTACAGGTGGGATTTCACCCCTCCACTTT.

This clonotype was counted at least ten times. V usage is TRBV7-9 and J usage is TRBJ2-7, with D unclear. V lost 5 bases and J lost 6, with 29 bases in between. Germline loops: CDR1 SEHNR, CDR2 FQNEAQ (reference sequence). The CDR3 loop spans 18 amino acids. The DNA for the CDR3 is TGTGCCAGCAGCACCGTGGGTGCGGCCCTCCAGCCGGGTTCCGAGCAGTACTTC. Translated: CASSTVGAALQPGSEQYF.

The sample holds many counts of this clonotype. The chain joins TRBV7-2 to TRBJ2-1; TRBD2 might be the D (7 bases). The CDR3 has 14 amino acids. Trimming took off 7 bases at V and 0 bases at J, with 10 bases between the two ends. Per the germline V gene, CDR1 is SGHTA and CDR2 is FQGNSA. CDR3 sequence: CASNGGLSYNEQFF. Written as DNA, the CDR3 is TGTGCCAGCAACGGGGGGCTCTCCTACAATGAGCAGTTCTTC.

The genes are TRBV6-5 and TRBJ1-3; D unclear. V lost 4 bases and J lost 4, with 8 bases in between. This CDR3 is built from 13 residues. CDR1 is MNHEY and CDR2 is SVGAGI in the germline V gene. The CDR3 region is CASSSELGNTIYF. CDR3 sequence (DNA): TGTGCCAGCAGTTCCGAGCTGGGAAACACCATATATTTT.

In this sample, this clonotype turned up many times. The rearrangement joins TRBV7-2 to TRBJ2-3; D unclear. CDR3 length equals 14 residues. The germline CDR1 and CDR2 sequences are SGHTA and FQGNSA. V was clipped by 2 bases and J by 0 bases, with 6 bases between them. The CDR3 is CASSLIPSTDTQYF. The CDR3, as DNA: TGTGCCAGCAGCTTAATCCCCAGCACAGATACGCAGTATTTT.

In its sample, this clonotype was seen a few times. This rearrangement joins TRBV29-1 to TRBJ1-2; D is undetermined. V was shortened by 3 bases and J by 5 bases, with 7 bases between the two germline ends. CDR3 length: 11 amino acids. Germline values: CDR1 SQVTM, CDR2 ANQGSEA. The CDR3 loop is CSVDSDYGYTF. The DNA for the CDR3 is TGCAGCGTTGACTCGGATTATGGCTACACCTTC.

This chain connects TRBV12-3 or TRBV12-4 to TRBJ1-1; D uncertain. CDR3 length equals 14 residues. Trimming removed 5 bases from V and 3 bases from J, with 13 bases in between. The CDR3 spells CASSPIRRDTEAFF. CDR3 DNA: TGTGCCAGCAGTCCGATTCGGCGGGACACTGAAGCTTTCTTT.

This clonotype was found a few times. The chain has TRBV19 and TRBJ1-6; the D gene is possibly TRBD1 (5 bases). The germline gives CDR1 LNHDA, CDR2 SQIVND (reference sequence). CDR3 length: 14 amino acids. V gave up 7 bases and J gave up 7 bases, with 14 bases separating them. This chain's CDR3 is CASTPRQGNSPLHF. The CDR3 DNA reads as TGTGCCAGTACCCCCCGGCAGGGAAATTCACCCCTCCACTTT. Looking up the rest from reference TRBV19 and TRBJ1-6 gives the full variable domain: DGGITQSPKYLFRKEGQNVTLSCEQNLNHDAMYWYRQDPGQGLRLIYYSQIVNDFQKGDIAEGYSVSREKKESFPLTVTSAQKNPTAFYLCASTPRQGNSPLHFGNGTRLTVT.

The rearrangement uses TRBV28 and TRBJ1-2; D unresolved. The CDR3 has 13 residues. V was clipped by 5 bases and J by 8 bases, with 15 bases between them. Germline V gene data show CDR1 as MDHEN and CDR2 as SYDVKM. Here the CDR3 reads CASSPPTLRGYTF. CDR3 coding DNA: TGTGCCAGCAGTCCCCCGACCCTTAGAGGCTACACCTTC.

The CDR3 DNA sequence: TGTGCCAGCAGCGAACGGATAGCTTCGGTTGATGAGCAGTTCTTC. Its translation: CASSERIASVDEQFF. The chain joins TRBV7-6 to TRBJ2-1; D is ambiguous. The germline CDR1 and CDR2 sequences are SGHVS and FNYEAQ. The V gene lost 5 bases and the J gene lost 8 bases, with 19 bases spanning the gap. The CDR3 has 15 residues.

The V and J genes are TRBV11-2 and TRBJ2-3; D possibly corresponds to TRBD1 (6 bases). This CDR3 comprises 15 residues. The V gene's germline CDR1 is SGHAT and CDR2 FQNNGV. The V end lost 4 bases, the J end lost 2 bases, and 13 bases lay between the germline ends. CDR3: CASSSVQGYTDTQYF. The CDR3 DNA reads as TGTGCCAGCAGCTCCGTACAGGGTTACACAGATACGCAGTATTTT.

Written as DNA, the CDR3 is TGTGCCAGCAGCTTAAACGGGGTTAGCACAGATACGCAGTATTTT. It yields the protein CASSLNGVSTDTQYF. The chain has TRBV7-2 and TRBJ2-3; a possible D gene is TRBD2 (5 bases). This CDR3 is built from 15 residues. From germline, CDR1 is SGHTA and CDR2 FQGNSA. Trimming removed 2 bases at V and 0 bases at J, with 9 bases between.

The chain uses TRBV20-1 and TRBJ2-1; perhaps TRBD2 as D (6 bases). Germline values: CDR1 DFQATT, CDR2 SNEGSKA (reference sequence). V was trimmed by 1 base and J by 4 bases, leaving 17 bases between them. The CDR3 extends over 16 amino acids. CDR3 protein: CSARVARGSSYNEQFF. The CDR3, as DNA: TGCAGTGCTAGAGTGGCACGGGGGAGTTCGTACAATGAGCAGTTCTTC.

This clonotype was seen a few times. The rearrangement uses TRBV7-2 and TRBJ1-5; D call uncertain. V was clipped by 4 bases and J by 0 bases, with 13 bases between them. The CDR3 spans 16 residues. Per germline, CDR1 SGHTA and CDR2 FQGNSA. The CDR3 bases are TGTGCCAGCAGCTGGACGGTTACTTATAGCAATCAGCCCCAGCATTTT. It is translated as CASSWTVTYSNQPQHF.

This clonotype was counted at least ten times. V and J are TRBV28 and TRBJ2-1, with TRBD2 identical over 7 bases. This CDR3 spans 14 amino acids. The ends lost 8 bases at V and 6 bases at J; junction bases unmatched: 10. Germline V gives CDR1 MDHEN, CDR2 SYDVKM. CDR3 DNA: TGTGCCAGCCCCCCTAGCGGAGCCGTCAATGAGCAGTTCTTC. Translating it yields CASPPSGAVNEQFF.

At least ten counts were recorded for this clonotype. J is TRBJ1-2 and V is TRBV7-9, with D possibly TRBD1 on 5 matching bases. The CDR3 spans 14 residues. V lost 1 base, J lost 2 bases, and 8 bases lay in between. The V gene's germline CDR1 is SEHNR and CDR2 FQNEAQ (reference sequence). CDR3 nucleotides: TGTGCCAGCAGCTTAGTGGGGCAAAACTATGGCTACACCTTC. Its protein is CASSLVGQNYGYTF.

The table lists this clonotype with many counts. This chain connects TRBV7-3 to TRBJ2-2; D not resolved. This CDR3 spans 17 amino acids. The V end was cut by 4 bases, the J end by 4 bases, with 19 bases between. Germline CDR1 reads SGHTA; CDR2 reads FQGTGA. CDR3 loop: CASSYITPGELTGELFF. The CDR3 bases are TGTGCCAGCAGCTATATAACGCCTGGTGAACTCACCGGGGAGCTGTTTTTT.

The chain is built from TRBV20-1 and TRBJ1-4, with a weak D call TRBD1 (5 bases). Germline CDR1 reads DFQATT; CDR2 reads SNEGSKA (reference sequence). This CDR3 is 17 amino acids long. V lost 0 bases and J lost 6, with 20 bases in between. The chain's CDR3 is CSARDGEGSSGYEKLFF. As DNA, the CDR3 is TGCAGTGCTAGAGATGGGGAGGGGAGCTCGGGGTATGAAAAACTGTTTTTT.

This clonotype was detected ten times or more. This rearrangement joins TRBV28 to TRBJ1-2, with 10 bases matching TRBD1. Germline CDR1 reads MDHEN; CDR2 reads SYDVKM. With V trimmed by 5 bases and J by 2 bases, 8 bases remained unmatched. The CDR3 totals 16 residues. CDR3 sequence (DNA): TGTGCCAGCAGTGCACCCGGGACAGGGGTAAACTATGGCTACACCTTC. It yields the protein CASSAPGTGVNYGYTF.

J is TRBJ1-1 and V is TRBV14; D remains ambiguous. The germline V gene has CDR1 SGHDN and CDR2 FVKESK. Trimming cost V 3 bases and J 3 bases, with 14 bases left between them. This CDR3 spans 15 amino acids. CDR3 nucleotide sequence: TGTGCCAGCAGCCAGCAACCTGGTACATACACTGAAGCTTTCTTT. It yields the protein CASSQQPGTYTEAFF.